This TCR beta chain was identified in a study of control samples from healthy donors and cancer patients (dated by TCRdb to the early 2020s). Concerning this clone itself: It has no known antigen specificity. The record has no base qualities; no much larger clone is one base away.

V sheds 1 base and J sheds 4 bases, leaving 11 bases between their ends. In the germline V gene, CDR1 corresponds to SNHLY and CDR2 to FYNNEI. From cysteine to phenylalanine, the CDR3 is 15 amino acids long. CDR3 DNA only is kept here, 45 bases in frame from base 1. The method was the immunoSEQ multiplex PCR assay. TCRdb provides this immuneACCESS table in a form limited to in-frame rearrangements. Some clones are lacking; in checked studies, under half of them reflect an unresolved V gene, and why the rest are absent is not known. This sample is represented by roughly 160,000 clones; 96% of them were singletons. 1% of the sample lies in the top ten.

The V and J segments used are TRBV2 and TRBJ1-3; there is no confident call for the D gene. The source is a woman aged 30 to 39 in good health. The sequenced sample was blood. The DNA reads as follows: TGTGCCAGCAGTGAAGGTGTGGGTCTAGGAAACACCATATATTTT. Translation gives CASSEGVGLGNTIYF.